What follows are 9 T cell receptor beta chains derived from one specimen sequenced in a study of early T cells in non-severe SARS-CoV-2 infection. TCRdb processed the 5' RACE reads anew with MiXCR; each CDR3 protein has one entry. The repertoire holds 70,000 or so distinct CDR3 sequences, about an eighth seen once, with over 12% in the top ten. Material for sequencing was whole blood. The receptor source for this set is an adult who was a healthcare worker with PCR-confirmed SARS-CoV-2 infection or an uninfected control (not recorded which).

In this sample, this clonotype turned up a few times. The CDR3 protein is CSVVRSGGIEQFF. The CDR3 DNA sequence: TGCAGCGTTGTACGTAGCGGGGGTATTGAGCAGTTCTTC. This chain joins TRBV29-1 and TRBJ2-1; TRBD2 matches at 9 bases. CDR3 length equals 13 residues. Germline CDR1 SQVTM, CDR2 ANQGSEA. Trimming took 4 bases from V and 9 from J; bases not matched to a gene: 7.

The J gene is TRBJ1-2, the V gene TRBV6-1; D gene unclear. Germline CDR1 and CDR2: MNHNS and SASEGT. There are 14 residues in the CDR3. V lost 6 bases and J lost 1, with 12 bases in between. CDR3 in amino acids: CASRSGQLNYGYTF. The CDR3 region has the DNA TGTGCCAGCAGGAGCGGGCAGCTTAACTATGGCTACACCTTC.

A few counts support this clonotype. CDR3 loop: CASSPPQGGGTEAFF. For the CDR3, the DNA is TGTGCCAGCAGCCCTCCCCAGGGTGGGGGTACTGAAGCTTTCTTT. V is TRBV7-6 and J is TRBJ1-1; D is possibly TRBD1 (5 bases). The CDR3 contains 15 residues. From germline, CDR1 is SGHVS and CDR2 FNYEAQ. V lost 5 bases, J lost 5 bases, and 18 bases lay in between.

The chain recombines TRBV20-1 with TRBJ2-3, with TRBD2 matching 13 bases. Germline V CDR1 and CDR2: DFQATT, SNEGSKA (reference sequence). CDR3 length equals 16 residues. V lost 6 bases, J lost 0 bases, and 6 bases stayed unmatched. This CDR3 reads CSALTSGGPSTDTQYF. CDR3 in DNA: TGCAGTGCCCTGACTAGCGGGGGGCCTAGCACAGATACGCAGTATTTT.

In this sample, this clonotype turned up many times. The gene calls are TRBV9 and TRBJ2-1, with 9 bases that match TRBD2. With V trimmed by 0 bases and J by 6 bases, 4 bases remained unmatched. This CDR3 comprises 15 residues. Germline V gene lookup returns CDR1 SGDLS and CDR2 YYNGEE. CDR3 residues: CASSVEGLASNEQFF. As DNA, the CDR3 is TGTGCCAGCAGCGTAGAGGGACTAGCCTCCAATGAGCAGTTCTTC.

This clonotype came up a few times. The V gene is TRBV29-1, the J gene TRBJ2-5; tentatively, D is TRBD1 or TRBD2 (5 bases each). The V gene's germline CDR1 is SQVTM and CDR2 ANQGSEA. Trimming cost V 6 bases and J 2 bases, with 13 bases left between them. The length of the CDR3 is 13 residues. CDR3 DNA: TGCAGCGTGGGGGAATTGGGGCAAGAGACCCAGTACTTC. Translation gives CSVGELGQETQYF.

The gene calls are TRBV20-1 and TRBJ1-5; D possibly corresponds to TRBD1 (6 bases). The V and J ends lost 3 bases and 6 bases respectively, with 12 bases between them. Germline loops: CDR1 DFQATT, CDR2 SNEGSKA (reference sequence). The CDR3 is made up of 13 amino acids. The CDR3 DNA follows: TGCAGTGCTAGCCCCAGGGGAAGTCAGCCCCAGCATTTT. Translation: CSASPRGSQPQHF.

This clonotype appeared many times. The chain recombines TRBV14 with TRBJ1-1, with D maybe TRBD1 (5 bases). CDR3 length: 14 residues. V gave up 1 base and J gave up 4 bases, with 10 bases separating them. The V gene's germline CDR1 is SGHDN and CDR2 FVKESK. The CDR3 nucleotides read TGTGCCAGCAGCCAAGGGTGGAGGGGCACTGAAGCTTTCTTT. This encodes CASSQGWRGTEAFF.

CDR3 DNA: TGTGCCAGCAGCCATACCGTTATCGGACTCGGATTGGACCAAGAGACCCAGTACTTC. It translates to CASSHTVIGLGLDQETQYF. This sequence joins TRBV11-2 and TRBJ2-5, with D tentatively TRBD2 (5 bases). V lost 5 bases and J 0 bases, leaving 25 bases between the germline ends. This CDR3 region has 19 residues. Germline V gene lookup returns CDR1 SGHAT and CDR2 FQNNGV.